These 22 T cell receptor beta chains were all obtained from the same sample, sequenced in a study of beta chain features in type 1 diabetes. Isolated RNA was reverse transcribed in full, so expressed TCRB transcripts were sequenced. The assay was immunoSEQ multiplex PCR, and TCRdb's table has in-frame clones only and misses some. Here the sample spans roughly 330,000 clones, 13% being singletons. Study conclusions and caveats: Across all four CD4+ subsets, people with type 1 diabetes showed modestly shorter TCRB CDR3s.

Antigens of these TCRs are unknown. What was sequenced was naive CD4+ T cells from blood. The receptors were sampled from a woman between 18 and 30 years old with type 1 diabetes.

This clone has a handful of counts. This chain links TRBV18 with TRBJ2-5, with a tentative D call TRBD2 (6 bases). Germline CDR1 reads KGHSH; CDR2 reads LQKENI. V was cut by 6 bases and J by 2 bases, with 19 bases left in between. The CDR3 loop spans 16 amino acids. CDR3 in DNA: TGTGCCAGCTCTCCCCTAGGGGCCGGGAGTCAAGAGACCCAGTACTTC. It codes for CASSPLGAGSQETQYF.

The genes are TRBV18 and TRBJ1-2; 9 nucleotides match TRBD1. Germline V CDR1 and CDR2: KGHSH, LQKENI. The CDR3 spans 14 residues. The V gene end was trimmed by 5 bases and the J gene end by 7 bases; junction bases not matched to a gene: 8. Here the CDR3 DNA reads TGTGCCAGCTCAACAGGGGGCCCCCTCGTTGGCTACACCTTC. It encodes CASSTGGPLVGYTF.

The DNA of the CDR3 is TGTGCCAGTAGTGGGCAGGGGTCCTATGGCTACACCTTC. Amino acid sequence: CASSGQGSYGYTF. This chain links TRBV19 with TRBJ1-2; D is possibly TRBD1 (6 bases). Trimming removed 5 bases from V and 4 bases from J, with 11 bases in between. Per germline, CDR1 LNHDA and CDR2 SQIVND (reference sequence). This CDR3 region has 13 residues.

This clone was observed a handful of times. The chain employs TRBV9 and TRBJ2-1; the D is unclear. The CDR3 consists of 13 residues. Trimming stripped 2 bases from V and 2 bases from J, with 5 bases between. Germline CDR1 reads SGDLS; CDR2 reads YYNGEE. DNA of the CDR3: TGTGCCAGCAGCGTGTCTCCCTACAATGAGCAGTTCTTC. It encodes CASSVSPYNEQFF.

About this clone: The identical CDR3 is also encoded by other nucleotide sequences in the sample. The genes are TRBV9 and TRBJ2-3; 7 bases agree with TRBD2. Germline CDR1 SGDLS, CDR2 YYNGEE. Losses at the gene ends were 3 bases for V and 0 bases for J; bases not matched to a gene: 4. The CDR3 has 15 residues. The CDR3 region has the DNA TGTGCCAGCAGCGCCCTAGCGGCTAGCACAGATACGCAGTATTTT. Translating it yields CASSALAASTDTQYF.

This clone has only a few counts. The J gene is TRBJ2-5, the V gene TRBV18, with D hard to call. Germline V gene lookup returns CDR1 KGHSH and CDR2 LQKENI. V lost 2 bases and J lost 0, with 10 bases in between. The CDR3 loop spans 15 amino acids. CDR3 region: CASSPRTDHQETQYF. CDR3 nucleotide sequence: TGTGCCAGCTCACCAAGAACAGACCACCAAGAGACCCAGTACTTC.

This clone was counted a few times. The chain is built from TRBV25-1 and TRBJ2-1, with TRBD2 matching over 14 bases. Trimming cost V 2 bases and J 5 bases; bases outside gene matches: 5. Germline CDR1 is MGHDK and CDR2 is SYGVNS. This CDR3 is built from 17 residues. In DNA, the CDR3 is TGTGCCAGCAGTGAAGGGGGACTAGCGGGAGTAGACAATGAGCAGTTCTTC. This sequence encodes CASSEGGLAGVDNEQFF.

In this sample, this clone turned up a few times. This rearrangement joins TRBV6-5 to TRBJ1-1; TRBD1 matches 7 bases. Germline V gives CDR1 MNHEY, CDR2 SVGAGI. V shed 0 bases and J 10 bases; nucleotides not matched to a gene: 5. The CDR3 consists of 13 residues. DNA for the CDR3: TGTGCCAGCAGTTACTCCGACAGGGTAAGAGCTTTCTTT. This translates into CASSYSDRVRAFF.

There are a few counts of this clone. The rearrangement links TRBV5-4 to TRBJ2-1, with D tentatively TRBD1 (5 bases). V dropped 0 bases and J dropped 0 bases, with 10 bases sitting between them. Germline V lookup: CDR1 SGHNT, CDR2 YYREEE (reference sequence). The CDR3 covers 16 residues. CDR3 bases: TGTGCCAGCAGCTTGGGGTCTGACAGCTCCTACAATGAGCAGTTCTTC. Translated: CASSLGSDSSYNEQFF.

The rearrangement uses TRBV7-2 and TRBJ2-3, with D possibly TRBD1 on 6 matching bases. V dropped 5 bases and J dropped 1 base, with 13 bases sitting between them. CDR3 size: 15 residues. Germline V gene lookup returns CDR1 SGHTA and CDR2 FQGNSA. The CDR3 DNA reads TGTGCCAGCAGCATGAGGGACACGGGCACAGATACGCAGTATTTT. Its translation is CASSMRDTGTDTQYF. Looking up the rest from reference TRBV7-2 and TRBJ2-3 gives the full variable domain: GAGVSQSPSNKVTEKGKDVELRCDPISGHTALYWYRQSLGQGLEFLIYFQGNSAPDKSGLPSDRFSAERTGGSVSTLTIQRTQQEDSAVYLCASSMRDTGTDTQYFGPGTRLTVL.

This clone was recorded a few times. The rearrangement uses TRBV7-9 and TRBJ2-1, with 11 bases identical to TRBD1. From germline, CDR1 is SEHNR and CDR2 FQNEAQ (reference sequence). The CDR3 spans 16 residues. V shed 5 bases, J shed 6 bases, and the junction held 9 bases outside the gene matches. CDR3 amino acids: CASSHPGTGGSNEQFF. The CDR3 bases are TGTGCCAGCAGCCACCCCGGGACAGGGGGTTCCAATGAGCAGTTCTTC.

V is TRBV4-1 and J is TRBJ2-7, with TRBD1 matching 8 bases. Unmatched junction bases numbered 8, after V lost 1 base and J lost 3 bases. The CDR3 runs to 16 residues. Per the germline V gene, CDR1 is MGHRA and CDR2 is YSYEKL. The CDR3 sequence is CASSQVGRQGNYEQYF. The CDR3 DNA follows: TGCGCCAGCAGCCAAGTCGGGAGACAGGGGAACTACGAGCAGTACTTC.

The genes are TRBV5-6 and TRBJ2-5; D uncertain. The germline V gene has CDR1 SGHDT and CDR2 YYEEEE. V lost 3 bases, J lost 2 bases, and 5 bases lay in between. The CDR3 spans 12 residues. The DNA for the CDR3 is TGTGCCAGCAGCTCCTATCAAGAGACCCAGTACTTC. It translates to CASSSYQETQYF. The complete variable domain, with remaining parts taken from reference TRBV5-6 and TRBJ2-5, reads DAGVTQSPTHLIKTRGQQVTLRCSPKSGHDTVSWYQQALGQGPQFIFQYYEEEERQRGNFPDRFSGHQFPNYSSELNVNALLLGDSALYLCASSSYQETQYFGPGTRLLVL.

This clone was counted between two and nine times. The rearrangement joins TRBV5-4 to TRBJ2-7, with 10 bases that match TRBD2. The CDR3 has 14 residues. Losses at the gene ends were 6 bases for V and 5 bases for J; bases not matched to a gene: 8. Per the germline V gene, CDR1 is SGHNT and CDR2 is YYREEE (reference sequence). CDR3 in DNA: TGTGCCAGCAAGCCTAGCGGGAGTTCCCACGAGCAGTACTTC. The encoded protein is CASKPSGSSHEQYF.

This clone turned up a few times. The chain has TRBV30 and TRBJ2-7, with 14 bases aligning to TRBD2. Looked up from germline, CDR1 is GTSNPN and CDR2 is SVGIG (reference sequence). The J segment lost 7 bases and the V segment lost 5 bases, leaving 10 bases of the junction unmatched. The CDR3 runs to 15 residues. The CDR3 nucleotides read TGTGCCTGGCGACCGGGACTAGCGGGAGCGGGGGAGCAGTACGTC. Translation: CAWRPGLAGAGEQYV.

The chain has TRBV7-2 and TRBJ2-1; 9 positions match TRBD2. The CDR3 covers 15 residues. V shed 8 bases, J shed 2 bases, and the junction held 7 bases outside the gene matches. The V gene's germline CDR1 is SGHTA and CDR2 FQGNSA. The CDR3 DNA reads TGTGCCAGCCTCTGGGTAGCGGGGGCCTACAATGAGCAGTTCTTC. Protein sequence: CASLWVAGAYNEQFF.

This clone showed up just a few times. The chain has TRBV5-1 and TRBJ2-1; TRBD2 matches 10 bases. The CDR3 runs to 16 residues. V dropped 4 bases and J dropped 0; count of bases not matched to a gene: 4. Germline values: CDR1 SGHRS, CDR2 YFSETQ. The CDR3 sequence is CASSPLAGSSYNEQFF. The CDR3 region has the DNA TGCGCCAGCAGCCCACTAGCGGGAAGCTCCTACAATGAGCAGTTCTTC.

V and J are TRBV14 and TRBJ2-1; no reliable D call. CDR1 is SGHDN and CDR2 is FVKESK in the germline V gene. The CDR3 length is 18 residues. V was trimmed by 0 bases and J by 0 bases, leaving 15 bases between them. Here the CDR3 reads CASSQEEILSRSYNEQFF. The DNA of the CDR3 is TGTGCCAGCAGCCAAGAGGAGATCCTAAGTCGCTCCTACAATGAGCAGTTCTTC.

This CDR3 reads CATSRDGKREPNEQFF. CDR3 nucleotides: TGTGCCACCAGCAGAGATGGAAAGCGGGAGCCTAATGAGCAGTTCTTC. The chain recombines TRBV15 with TRBJ2-1; TRBD2 agrees at 8 bases. The ends lost 0 bases at V and 7 bases at J; junction bases unmatched: 8. CDR3 length equals 16 residues. Per germline, CDR1 LNHNV and CDR2 YYDKDF (reference sequence).

The rearrangement joins TRBV5-1 to TRBJ2-1; TRBD2 matches at 13 bases. Germline V lookup: CDR1 SGHRS, CDR2 YFSETQ. With V trimmed by 7 bases and J by 10 bases, 11 bases remained unmatched. There are 15 residues in the CDR3. This CDR3 is CASGSSGLAGLEQFF. The CDR3 DNA reads TGCGCCAGCGGGAGTTCGGGACTAGCGGGATTAGAGCAGTTCTTC.

The J gene is TRBJ1-5, the V gene TRBV20-1, with 7 bases fitting TRBD1. V lost 3 bases, J lost 9 bases, and 2 bases stayed unmatched. The CDR3 is 11 amino acids. The germline CDR1 and CDR2 sequences are DFQATT and SNEGSKA (reference sequence). The CDR3 nucleotides read TGCAGTGCTAGTGCAGGGGGGCCCCAGCATTTT. This encodes CSASAGGPQHF.

The chain links TRBV11-2 to TRBJ2-2; 11 bases map to TRBD2. The germline gives CDR1 SGHAT, CDR2 FQNNGV. V was clipped by 4 bases and J by 4 bases; unmatched bases: 5. CDR3 length: 16 residues. The CDR3 spells CASSSLAGGITGELFF. CDR3 nucleotide sequence: TGTGCCAGCAGCTCTCTAGCGGGAGGTATCACCGGGGAGCTGTTTTTT.